Detailed here is one T cell receptor beta chain. The data were taken from a study of blood T cell repertoires in COVID-19. On the study more broadly: T cells, B-cell-depleted T cells, or PBMCs provided the cDNA or gDNA that served as material.

The trim removed 8 bases at V and 3 bases at J, leaving 8 bases unmatched. The CDR3 is 14 residues long. Germline CDR1 MDHEN, CDR2 SYDVKM. Original data processing: Reference gene primer amplification gave nucleated cell count estimates. Clones were sequenced by immunoSEQ multiplex PCR, and TCRdb holds only the in-frame ones, with some missing. V and J calls and clone size are those listed in that table; D and trimming were worked out from the DNA. The table has roughly 240,000 clones, roughly 86% seen once. Source material: peripheral blood. V and J are TRBV28 and TRBJ2-7; the match to TRBD1 covers 9 bases. The receptor was derived from an older woman who had recovered from COVID-19. CDR3 protein: CASLDRGFSYEQYF. DNA for the CDR3: TGTGCCAGCCTGGACAGGGGTTTTAGCTACGAGCAGTACTTC. Variable domain in full (rest from reference TRBV28 and TRBJ2-7): DVKVTQSSRYLVKRTGEKVFLECVQDMDHENMFWYRQDPGLGLRLIYFSYDVKMKEKGDIPEGYSVSREKKERFSLILESASTNQTSMYLCASLDRGFSYEQYFGPGTRLTVT.